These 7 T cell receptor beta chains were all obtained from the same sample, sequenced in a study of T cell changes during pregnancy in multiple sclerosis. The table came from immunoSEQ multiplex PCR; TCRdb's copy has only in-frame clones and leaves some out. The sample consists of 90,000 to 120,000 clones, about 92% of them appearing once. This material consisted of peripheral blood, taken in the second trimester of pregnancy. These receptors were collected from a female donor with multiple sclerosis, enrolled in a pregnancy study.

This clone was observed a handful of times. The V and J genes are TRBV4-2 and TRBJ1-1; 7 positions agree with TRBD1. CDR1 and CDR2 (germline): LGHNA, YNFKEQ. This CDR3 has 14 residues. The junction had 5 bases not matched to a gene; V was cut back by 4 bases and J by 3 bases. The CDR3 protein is CASSPDRYDTEAFF. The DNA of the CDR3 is TGTGCCAGCAGCCCGGACAGGTACGACACTGAAGCTTTCTTT.

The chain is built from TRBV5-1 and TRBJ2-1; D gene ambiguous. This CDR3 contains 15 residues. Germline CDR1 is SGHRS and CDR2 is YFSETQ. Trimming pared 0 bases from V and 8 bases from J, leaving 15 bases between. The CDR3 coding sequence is TGCGCCAGCAGCTTGGGTGGAGCTTCCTTAGATGAGCAGTTCTTC. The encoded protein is CASSLGGASLDEQFF.

The CDR3 nucleotides read TGTGCCAGCAGTGCCCCCTTGGACAGTAACACAGATACGCAGTATTTT. It specifies CASSAPLDSNTDTQYF. J is TRBJ2-3 and V is TRBV28; TRBD1 might be the D (6 bases). This CDR3 is built from 16 residues. From germline, CDR1 is MDHEN and CDR2 SYDVKM. V dropped 5 bases and J dropped 2 bases, with 17 bases sitting between them.

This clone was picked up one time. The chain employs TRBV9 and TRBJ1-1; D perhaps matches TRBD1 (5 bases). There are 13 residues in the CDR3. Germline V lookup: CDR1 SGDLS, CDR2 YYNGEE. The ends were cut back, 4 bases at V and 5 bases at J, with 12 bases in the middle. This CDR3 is CASSIEGITEAFF. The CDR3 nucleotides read TGTGCCAGCAGCATAGAGGGGATAACTGAAGCTTTCTTT.

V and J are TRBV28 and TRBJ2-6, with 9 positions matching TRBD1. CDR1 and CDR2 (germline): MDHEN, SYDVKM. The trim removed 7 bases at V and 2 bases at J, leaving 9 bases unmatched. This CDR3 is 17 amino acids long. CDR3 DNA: TGTGCCAGCATTACAGGGGGCGCTAACCCTGGGGCCAACGTCCTGACTTTC. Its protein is CASITGGANPGANVLTF. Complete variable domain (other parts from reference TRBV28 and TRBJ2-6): DVKVTQSSRYLVKRTGEKVFLECVQDMDHENMFWYRQDPGLGLRLIYFSYDVKMKEKGDIPEGYSVSREKKERFSLILESASTNQTSMYLCASITGGANPGANVLTFGAGSRLTVL.

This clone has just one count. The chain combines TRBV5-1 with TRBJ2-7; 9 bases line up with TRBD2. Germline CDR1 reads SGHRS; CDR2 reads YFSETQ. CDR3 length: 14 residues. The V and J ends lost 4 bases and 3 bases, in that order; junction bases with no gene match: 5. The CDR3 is CASSRETSGYEQYF. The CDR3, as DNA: TGCGCCAGCAGCCGAGAGACTAGCGGCTACGAGCAGTACTTC.

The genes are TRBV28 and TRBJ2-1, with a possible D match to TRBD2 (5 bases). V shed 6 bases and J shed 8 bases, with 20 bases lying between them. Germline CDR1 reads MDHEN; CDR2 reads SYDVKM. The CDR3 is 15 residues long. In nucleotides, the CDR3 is TGTGCCAGCAGACGACTGGCGGTTGCCGGGGATGAGCAGTTCTTC. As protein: CASRRLAVAGDEQFF.